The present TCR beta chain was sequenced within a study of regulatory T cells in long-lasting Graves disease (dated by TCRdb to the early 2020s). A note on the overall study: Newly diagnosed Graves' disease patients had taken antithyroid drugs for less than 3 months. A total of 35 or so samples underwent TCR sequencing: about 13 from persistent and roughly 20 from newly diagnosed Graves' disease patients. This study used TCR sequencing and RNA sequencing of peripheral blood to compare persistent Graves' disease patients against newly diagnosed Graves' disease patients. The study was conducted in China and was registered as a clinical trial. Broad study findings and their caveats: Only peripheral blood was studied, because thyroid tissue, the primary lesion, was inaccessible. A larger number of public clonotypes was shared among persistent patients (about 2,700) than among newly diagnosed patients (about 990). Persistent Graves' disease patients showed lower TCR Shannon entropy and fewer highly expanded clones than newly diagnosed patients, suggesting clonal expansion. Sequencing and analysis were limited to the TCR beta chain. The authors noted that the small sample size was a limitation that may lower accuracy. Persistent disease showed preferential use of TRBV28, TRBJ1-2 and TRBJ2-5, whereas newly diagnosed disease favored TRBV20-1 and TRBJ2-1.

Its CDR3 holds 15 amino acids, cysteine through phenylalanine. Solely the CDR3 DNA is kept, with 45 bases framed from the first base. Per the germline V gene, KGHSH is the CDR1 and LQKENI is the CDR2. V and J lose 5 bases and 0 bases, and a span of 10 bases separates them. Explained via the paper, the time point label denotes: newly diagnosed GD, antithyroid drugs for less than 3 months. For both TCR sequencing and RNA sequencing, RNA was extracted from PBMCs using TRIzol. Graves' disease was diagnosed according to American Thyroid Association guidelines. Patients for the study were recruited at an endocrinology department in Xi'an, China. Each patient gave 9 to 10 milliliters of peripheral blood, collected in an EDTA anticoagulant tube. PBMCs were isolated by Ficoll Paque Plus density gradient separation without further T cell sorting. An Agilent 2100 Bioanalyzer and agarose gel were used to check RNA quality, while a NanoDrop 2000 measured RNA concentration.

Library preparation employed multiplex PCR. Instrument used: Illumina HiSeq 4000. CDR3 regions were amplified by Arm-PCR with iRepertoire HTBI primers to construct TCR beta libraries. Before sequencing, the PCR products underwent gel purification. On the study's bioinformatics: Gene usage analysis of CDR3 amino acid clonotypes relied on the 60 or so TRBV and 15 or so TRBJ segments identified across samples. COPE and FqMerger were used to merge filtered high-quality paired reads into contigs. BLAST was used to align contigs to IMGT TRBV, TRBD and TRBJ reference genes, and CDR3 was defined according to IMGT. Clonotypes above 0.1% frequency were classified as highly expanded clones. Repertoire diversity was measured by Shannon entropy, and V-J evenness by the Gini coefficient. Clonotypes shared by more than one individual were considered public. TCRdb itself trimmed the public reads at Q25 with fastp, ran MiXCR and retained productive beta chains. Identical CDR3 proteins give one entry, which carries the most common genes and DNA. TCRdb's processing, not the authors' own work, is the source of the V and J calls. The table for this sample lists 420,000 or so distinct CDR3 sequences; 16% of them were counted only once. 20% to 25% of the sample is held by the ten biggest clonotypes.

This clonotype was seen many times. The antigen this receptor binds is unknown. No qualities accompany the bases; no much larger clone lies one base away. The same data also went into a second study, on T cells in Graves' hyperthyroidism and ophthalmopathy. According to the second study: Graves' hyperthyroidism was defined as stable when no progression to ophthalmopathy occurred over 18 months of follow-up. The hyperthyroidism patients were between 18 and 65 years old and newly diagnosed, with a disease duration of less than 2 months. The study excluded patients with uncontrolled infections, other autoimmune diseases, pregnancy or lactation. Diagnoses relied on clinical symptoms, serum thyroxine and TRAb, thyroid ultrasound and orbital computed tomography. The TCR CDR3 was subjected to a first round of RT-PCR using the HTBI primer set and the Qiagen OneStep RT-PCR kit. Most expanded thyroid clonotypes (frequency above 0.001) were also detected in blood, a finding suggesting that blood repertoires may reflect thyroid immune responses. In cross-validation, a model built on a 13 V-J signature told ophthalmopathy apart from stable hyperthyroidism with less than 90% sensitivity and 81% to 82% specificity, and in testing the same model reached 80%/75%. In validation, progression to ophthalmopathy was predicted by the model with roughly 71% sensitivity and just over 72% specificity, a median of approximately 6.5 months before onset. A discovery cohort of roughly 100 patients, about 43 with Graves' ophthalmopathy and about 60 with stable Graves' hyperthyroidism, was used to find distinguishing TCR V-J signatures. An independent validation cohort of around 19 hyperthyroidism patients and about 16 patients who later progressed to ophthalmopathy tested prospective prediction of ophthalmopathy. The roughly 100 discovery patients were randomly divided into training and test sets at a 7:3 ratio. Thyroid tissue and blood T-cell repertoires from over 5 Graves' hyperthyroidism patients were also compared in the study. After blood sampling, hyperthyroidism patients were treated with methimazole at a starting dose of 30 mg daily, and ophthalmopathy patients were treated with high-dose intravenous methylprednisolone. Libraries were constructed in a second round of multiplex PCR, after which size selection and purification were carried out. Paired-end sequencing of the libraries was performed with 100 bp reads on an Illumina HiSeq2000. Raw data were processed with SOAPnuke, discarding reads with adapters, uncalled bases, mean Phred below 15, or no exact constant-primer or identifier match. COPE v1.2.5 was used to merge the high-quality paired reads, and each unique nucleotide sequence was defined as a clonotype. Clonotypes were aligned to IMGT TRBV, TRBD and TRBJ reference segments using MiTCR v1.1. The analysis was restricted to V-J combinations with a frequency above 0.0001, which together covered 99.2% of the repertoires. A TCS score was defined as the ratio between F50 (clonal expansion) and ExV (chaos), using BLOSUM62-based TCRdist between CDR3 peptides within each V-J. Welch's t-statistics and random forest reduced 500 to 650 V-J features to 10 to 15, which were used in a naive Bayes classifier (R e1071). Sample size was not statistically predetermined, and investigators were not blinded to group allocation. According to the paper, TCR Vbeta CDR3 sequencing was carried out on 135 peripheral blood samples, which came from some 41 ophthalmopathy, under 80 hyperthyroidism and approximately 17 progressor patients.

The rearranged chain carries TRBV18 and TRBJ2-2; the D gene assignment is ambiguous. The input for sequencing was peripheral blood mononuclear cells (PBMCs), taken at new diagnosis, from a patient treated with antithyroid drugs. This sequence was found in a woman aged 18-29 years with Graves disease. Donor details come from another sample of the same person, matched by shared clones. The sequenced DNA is TGTGCCAGCTCATCCGACACAACGAACACCGGGGAGCTGTTTTTT. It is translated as CASSSDTTNTGELFF.